Below are 10 T cell receptor beta chains sequenced from a single sample in a study of read filtering for tumor transcriptome and immune sequencing. This library used approximately 0.4 ug RNA and molecular barcoded adaptors spanning alpha/delta and beta/gamma chains. TCRdb re-derived calls from the reads in MiXCR, one entry per CDR3 protein. Among some 120,000 distinct CDR3 sequences listed, 10% to 15% were seen once. Sequencing input: a population of CD138-negative cells sorted from bone marrow. These receptors were collected from a donor at least 40 years old with multiple myeloma.

The CDR3 reads CASSLGGTSSYNEQFF. The CDR3 DNA follows: TGCGCCAGCAGCTTGGGCGGGACCAGCTCCTACAATGAGCAGTTCTTC. The gene calls are TRBV5-1 and TRBJ2-1; possibly TRBD2 for D (6 bases). This CDR3 is built from 16 residues. The germline V gene encodes CDR1 SGHRS and CDR2 YFSETQ. Between the trimmed V and J ends, which lost 0 bases and 0 bases, there was a span of 10 bases.

This clonotype occurred many times. The chain recombines TRBV29-1 with TRBJ2-1, with 13 positions matching TRBD2. The V and J ends lost 7 bases and 5 bases, in that order; junction bases with no gene match: 8. Germline values: CDR1 SQVTM, CDR2 ANQGSEA. The CDR3 runs to 15 residues. The CDR3 nucleotides are TGCAGCGCCTCACTAGCGGGAGGGCCTAACAATGAGCAGTTCTTC. Translation gives CSASLAGGPNNEQFF.

Concerning this clonotype itself: One base away lies a much larger clone, so this may be a sequencing read error. This sequence joins TRBV30 and TRBJ1-2; no definite D call. V lost 2 bases and J 3 bases, leaving 16 bases between the germline ends. This CDR3 comprises 15 residues. Per the germline V gene, CDR1 is GTSNPN and CDR2 is SVGIG (reference sequence). For the CDR3, the DNA is TGTGCCTGGAGTCCCCGGGGATGGAGATACTATGGCTACACCTTC. It translates to CAWSPRGWRYYGYTF.

This clonotype was recorded many times. This chain joins TRBV19 and TRBJ1-1; tentative D call: TRBD1 (5 bases). CDR3 length equals 14 residues. V was cut by 4 bases and J by 4 bases, with 13 bases left in between. CDR1 and CDR2 from the germline V gene are LNHDA and SQIVND (reference sequence). The CDR3 loop reads CASSTQVRGTEAFF. The CDR3 coding sequence is TGTGCCAGTAGTACCCAGGTGAGGGGCACTGAAGCTTTCTTT.

A note on this clonotype: A read error may explain this, as a much larger clone is one base away. The chain employs TRBV20-1 and TRBJ2-3; D ambiguous. The CDR3 has 14 residues. The V and J ends lost 1 base and 0 bases respectively, with 8 bases between them. Germline loops: CDR1 DFQATT, CDR2 SNEGSKA (reference sequence). The CDR3 is CSARVSPSTDTQYF. CDR3 DNA: TGCAGTGCTAGAGTGTCGCCGAGCACAGATACGCAGTATTTT.

The rearrangement uses TRBV6-4 and TRBJ2-3; 11 bases are shared with TRBD1. CDR1 and CDR2 from the germline V gene are MRHNA and SNTAGT. The J segment lost 5 bases and the V segment lost 5 bases, leaving 6 bases of the junction unmatched. The CDR3 extends over 15 amino acids. The CDR3 is CASSPDRGRVDTQYF. The CDR3, as DNA: TGTGCCAGCAGTCCGGACAGGGGGCGCGTAGATACGCAGTATTTT.

This clonotype was counted a few times. A read error is possible here, since a much larger clone lies one base away. The V call is TRBV10-3, the J call TRBJ2-5; the D is unclear. The CDR3 covers 15 residues. The V and J ends lost 0 bases and 3 bases respectively, with 11 bases between them. Germline CDR1 reads ENHRY; CDR2 reads SYGVKD. CDR3 DNA sequence: TGTGCCATCAGTGAGTCGAGTCCAGGAGAAGAGACCCAGTACTTC. Protein sequence: CAISESSPGEETQYF.

This clonotype was seen at least ten times. The genes are TRBV29-1 and TRBJ2-1; D might be TRBD1 (5 bases). Germline lookup yields CDR1 SQVTM and CDR2 ANQGSEA. Trimming left V 7 bases short and J 8 bases short, with 12 bases between. This CDR3 comprises 11 residues. The CDR3 coding sequence is TGCAGCGCGGGCAGGGCCGATGAGCAGTTCTTC. It codes for CSAGRADEQFF.

The V call is TRBV25-1, the J call TRBJ1-4; the D is unclear. In germline, CDR1 is MGHDK, CDR2 SYGVNS. V dropped 5 bases and J dropped 3 bases, with 13 bases sitting between them. The CDR3 spans 15 residues. The DNA of the CDR3 is TGTGCCAGCAGTCAAGCGACGTTAGCTAATGAAAAACTGTTTTTT. It is translated as CASSQATLANEKLFF.

There are a few counts of this clonotype. A clone one base away is much larger, so this may be a read error. V and J are TRBV7-2 and TRBJ2-1; 8 bases are shared with TRBD2. Per the germline V gene, CDR1 is SGHTA and CDR2 is FQGNSA. Losses at the gene ends were 4 bases for V and 12 bases for J; bases not matched to a gene: 11. This CDR3 region has 14 residues. The CDR3 sequence: CASSSAGGGRGQFF. The CDR3 DNA sequence: TGTGCCAGCAGCTCCGCGGGGGGCGGGAGAGGGCAGTTCTTC.